Here is one T cell receptor (beta chain) with its context. The antigen is undetermined. The CDR3 covers 16 residues. Trimming removed 0 bases at V and 1 base at J, with 10 bases between. Germline V CDR1 and CDR2: SEHNR, FQNEAQ (reference sequence). This sample is part of a study of cytomegalovirus exposure and HLA in healthy donors. 60 Vbeta and 13 Jbeta primers were used in PCR. Measured with immunoSEQ multiplex PCR; TCRdb has only the in-frame clones, and not every one. This table holds about 180,000 clones, around 80% found once. Overall study results and limits: In a later analysis, common viral pathogens appeared linked to several of the most significant clusters. Some highly shared sequence variants likely arose as a pipeline artifact.

This TCR came from a man aged 40-49 years in good health and CMV-seronegative. This sequence joins TRBV7-9 and TRBJ1-5, with a possible D match to TRBD1 (6 bases). Sequencing was carried out using PBMCs. The CDR3 reads CASSLARGGSNQPQHF. In DNA form, the CDR3 reads TGTGCCAGCAGCTTAGCGAGAGGGGGAAGCAATCAGCCCCAGCATTTT.